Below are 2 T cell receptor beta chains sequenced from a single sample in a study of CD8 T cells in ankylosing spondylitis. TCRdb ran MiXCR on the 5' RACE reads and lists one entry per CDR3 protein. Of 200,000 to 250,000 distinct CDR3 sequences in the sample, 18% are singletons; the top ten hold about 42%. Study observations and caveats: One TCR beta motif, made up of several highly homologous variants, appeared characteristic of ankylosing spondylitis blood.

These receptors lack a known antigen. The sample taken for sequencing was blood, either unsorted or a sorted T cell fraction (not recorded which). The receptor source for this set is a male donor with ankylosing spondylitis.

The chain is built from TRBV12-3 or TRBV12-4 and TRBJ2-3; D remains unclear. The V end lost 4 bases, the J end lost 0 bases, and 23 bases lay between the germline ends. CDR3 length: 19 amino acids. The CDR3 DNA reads TGTGCCAGCAGTTCCCCGTCCCTTTCAAGGGCGGTAAGCACAGATACGCAGTATTTT. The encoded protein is CASSSPSLSRAVSTDTQYF.

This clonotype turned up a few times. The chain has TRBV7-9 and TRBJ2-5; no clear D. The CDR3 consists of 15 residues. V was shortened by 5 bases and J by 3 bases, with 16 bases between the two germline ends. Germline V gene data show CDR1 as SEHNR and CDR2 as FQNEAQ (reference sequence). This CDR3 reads CASSGIWGYEETQYF. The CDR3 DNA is TGTGCCAGCAGCGGGATATGGGGTTATGAAGAGACCCAGTACTTC.